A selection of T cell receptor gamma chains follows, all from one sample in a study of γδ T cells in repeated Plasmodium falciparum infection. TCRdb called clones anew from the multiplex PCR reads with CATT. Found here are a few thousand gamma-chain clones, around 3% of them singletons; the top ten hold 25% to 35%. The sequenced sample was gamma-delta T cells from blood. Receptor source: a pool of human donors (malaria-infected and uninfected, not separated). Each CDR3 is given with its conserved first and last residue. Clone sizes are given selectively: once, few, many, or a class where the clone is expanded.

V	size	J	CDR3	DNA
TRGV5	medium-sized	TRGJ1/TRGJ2	CATWDALLYYKKLF	TGTGCCACCTGGGACGCACTCCTTTATTATAAGAAACTCTTT
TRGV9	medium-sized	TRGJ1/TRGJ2	CALWEVRDYYKKLF	TGTGCCTTGTGGGAGGTGCGGGATTATTATAAGAAACTCTTT
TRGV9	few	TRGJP	CALWEVQGKQELGKKIKVF	TGTGCCTTGTGGGAGGTGCAAGGGAAGCAAGAGTTGGGCAAAAAAATCAAGGTATTT
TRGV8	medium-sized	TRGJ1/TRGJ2	CATWDKTGHKKLF	TGTGCCACCTGGGATAAGACTGGACATAAGAAACTCTTT
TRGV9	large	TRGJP	CALWELGKKIKVF	TGTGCCTTGTGGGAGTTGGGCAAAAAAATCAAGGTATTT
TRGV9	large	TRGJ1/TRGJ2	CALWTVKKLF	TGTGCCTTGTGGACAGTTAAGAAACTCTTT
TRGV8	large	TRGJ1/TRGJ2	CATWGKGNYYKKLF	TGTGCCACCTGGGGGAAAGGAAATTATTATAAGAAACTCTTT
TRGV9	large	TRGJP	CALWGTQELGKKIKVF	TGTGCCTTGTGGGGGACACAAGAGTTGGGCAAAAAAATCAAGGTATTT
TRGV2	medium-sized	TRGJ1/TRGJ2	CATWDGHEKLF	TGTGCCACCTGGGACGGGCACGAGAAACTCTTT
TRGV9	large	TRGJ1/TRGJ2	CALWEDKKLF	TGTGCCTTGTGGGAGGATAAGAAACTCTTT
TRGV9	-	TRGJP	CALWEDPSRNLGKKIKVF	TGTGCCTTGTGGGAGGATCCAAGTAGGAATTTGGGCAAAAAAATCAAGGTATTT
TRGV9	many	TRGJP	CALWESPELGKKIKVF	TGTGCCTTGTGGGAGAGCCCAGAGTTGGGCAAAAAAATCAAGGTATTT
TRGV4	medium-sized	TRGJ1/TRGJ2	CATWVRYKKLF	TGTGCCACCTGGGTACGATATAAGAAACTCTTT
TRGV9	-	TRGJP	CALWEVTPRGQGKKIKVF	TGTGCCTTGTGGGAGGTGACCCCTAGGGGTCAGGGCAAAAAAATCAAGGTATTT
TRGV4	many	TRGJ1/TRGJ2	CATWDGSGSNYYKKLF	TGTGCCACCTGGGATGGATCGGGTTCGAATTATTATAAGAAACTCTTT
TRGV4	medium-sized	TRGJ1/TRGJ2	CATWDVGGPHLYKKLF	TGTGCCACCTGGGACGTAGGTGGCCCCCATTTGTATAAGAAACTCTTT
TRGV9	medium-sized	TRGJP	CALWEPDGELGKKIKVF	TGTGCCTTGTGGGAGCCCGACGGGGAGTTGGGCAAAAAAATCAAGGTATTT
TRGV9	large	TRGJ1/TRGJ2	CALWEAYYKKLF	TGTGCCTTGTGGGAGGCTTATTATAAGAAACTCTTT
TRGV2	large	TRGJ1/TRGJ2	CATWDGGRYKKLF	TGTGCCACCTGGGACGGGGGGAGATATAAGAAACTCTTT
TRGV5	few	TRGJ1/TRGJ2	CATLTGSYYRKLF	TGTGCCACCTTGACAGGCTCTTATTATAGGAAACTCTTT
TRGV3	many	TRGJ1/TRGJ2	CATWDRQEGYYKKLF	TGTGCCACCTGGGACAGGCAAGAAGGTTATTATAAGAAACTCTTT
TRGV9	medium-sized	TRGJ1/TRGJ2	CALWEVPRKLF	TGTGCCTTGTGGGAGGTGCCAAGGAAACTCTTT
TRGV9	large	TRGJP	CALWEGTYELGKKIKVF	TGTGCCTTGTGGGAGGGTACTTACGAGTTGGGCAAAAAAATCAAGGTATTT
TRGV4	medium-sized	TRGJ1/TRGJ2	CATWDGHKKLF	TGTGCCACCTGGGATGGGCATAAGAAACTCTTT
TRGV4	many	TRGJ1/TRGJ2	CATWDSRYYKKLF	TGTGCCACCTGGGATTCAAGGTATTATAAGAAACTCTTT
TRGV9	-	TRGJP	CALWEVFLLGKKIKVF	TGTGCCTTGTGGGAGGTCTTTTTGTTGGGCAAAAAAATCAAGGTATTT
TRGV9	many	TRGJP	CALWEVRAELGKKIKVF	TGTGCCTTGTGGGAGGTGCGTGCAGAGTTGGGCAAAAAAATCAAGGTATTT
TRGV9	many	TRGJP	CALWEVRSRELGKKIKVF	TGTGCCTTGTGGGAGGTGCGGTCTAGGGAGTTGGGCAAAAAAATCAAGGTATTT
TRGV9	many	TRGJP	CALWEVWGLGKKIKVF	TGTGCCTTGTGGGAGGTGTGGGGGTTGGGCAAAAAAATCAAGGTATTT
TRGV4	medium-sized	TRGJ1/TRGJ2	CATWDLNYYKKLF	TGTGCCACCTGGGACCTGAATTATTATAAGAAACTCTTT
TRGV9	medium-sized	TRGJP	CALWDVQELGKKIKVF	TGTGCCTTGTGGGATGTCCAAGAGTTGGGCAAAAAAATCAAGGTATTT
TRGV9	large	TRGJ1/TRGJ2	CALWERYYKKLF	TGTGCCTTGTGGGAGCGTTATTATAAGAAACTCTTT
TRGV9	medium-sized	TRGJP	CALWEVQDGFELGKKIKVF	TGTGCCTTGTGGGAGGTGCAGGATGGGTTCGAGTTGGGCAAAAAAATCAAGGTATTT
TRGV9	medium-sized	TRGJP	CALWEPAELGKKIKVF	TGTGCCTTGTGGGAGCCCGCGGAGTTGGGCAAAAAAATCAAGGTATTT
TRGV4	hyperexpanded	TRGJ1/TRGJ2	CATWGNYYKKLF	TGTGCCACCTGGGGCAATTATTATAAGAAACTCTTT
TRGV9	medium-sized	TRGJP	CALWEPAKELGKKIKVF	TGTGCCTTGTGGGAGCCGGCCAAAGAGTTGGGCAAAAAAATCAAGGTATTT
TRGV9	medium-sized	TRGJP	CALWEDQELGKKIKVF	TGTGCCTTGTGGGAGGACCAAGAGTTGGGCAAAAAAATCAAGGTATTT
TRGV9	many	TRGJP	CALWEAMELGKKIKVF	TGTGCCTTGTGGGAGGCCATGGAGTTGGGCAAAAAAATCAAGGTATTT
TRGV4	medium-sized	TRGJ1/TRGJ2	CATWDVVYKKLF	TGTGCCACCTGGGATGTAGTTTATAAGAAACTCTTT
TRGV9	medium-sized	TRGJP	CALWEVKLGKKIKVF	TGTGCCTTGTGGGAGGTGAAGTTGGGCAAAAAAATCAAGGTATTT
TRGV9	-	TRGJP	CALWEIRRGKKIKVF	TGTGCCTTGTGGGAGATCCGGAGGGGCAAAAAAATCAAGGTATTT
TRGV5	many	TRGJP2	CATYSSDWIKTF	TGTGCCACCTATAGTAGTGATTGGATCAAGACGTTT
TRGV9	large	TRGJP	CALWEVHPTQELGKKIKVF	TGTGCCTTGTGGGAGGTGCACCCGACTCAAGAGTTGGGCAAAAAAATCAAGGTATTT
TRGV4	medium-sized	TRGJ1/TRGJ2	CATWDTYYKKLF	TGTGCCACCTGGGATACCTATTATAAGAAACTCTTT
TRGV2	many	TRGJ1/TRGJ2	CATWDGLFGYKKLF	TGTGCCACCTGGGACGGGCTGTTTGGGTATAAGAAACTCTTT
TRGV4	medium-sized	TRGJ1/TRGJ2	CATWFSNYYKKLF	TGTGCCACCTGGTTTTCGAATTATTATAAGAAACTCTTT
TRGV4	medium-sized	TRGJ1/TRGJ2	CATWDRSDYKKLF	TGTGCCACCTGGGATCGGTCGGATTATAAGAAACTCTTT
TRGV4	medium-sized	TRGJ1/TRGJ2	CATWDGGLHYYKKLF	TGTGCCACCTGGGATGGGGGCCTCCATTATTATAAGAAACTCTTT
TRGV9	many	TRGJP	CALWEELGKKIKVF	TGTGCCTTGTGGGAGGAGTTGGGCAAAAAAATCAAGGTATTT
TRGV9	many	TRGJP	CALWEVLAELGKKIKVF	TGTGCCTTGTGGGAGGTGCTGGCTGAGTTGGGAAAAAAAATCAAGGTATTT
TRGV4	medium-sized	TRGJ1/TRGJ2	CATWVGYYKKLF	TGTGCCACCTGGGTGGGGTATTATAAGAAACTCTTT
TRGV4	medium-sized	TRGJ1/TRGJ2	CATWDARESPNYYKKLF	TGTGCCACCTGGGATGCCAGAGAGTCGCCGAATTATTATAAGAAACTCTTT
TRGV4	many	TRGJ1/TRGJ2	CATWDKRYYKKLF	TGTGCCACCTGGGATAAAAGGTATTATAAGAAACTCTTT
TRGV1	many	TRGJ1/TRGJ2	CATWDRLWFKKLF	TGTGCCACCTGGGACAGGCTTTGGTTCAAGAAACTCTTT
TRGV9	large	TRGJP	CALWEVEELGKKIKVF	TGTGCCTTGTGGGAGGTGGAAGAGTTGGGCAAAAAAATCAAGGTATTT
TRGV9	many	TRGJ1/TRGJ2	CALWEVHQKLF	TGTGCCTTGTGGGAGGTGCATCAGAAACTCTTT
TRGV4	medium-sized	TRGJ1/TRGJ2	CATWDRNYYKKLF	TGTGCCACCTGGGATAGGAATTATTATAAGAAACTCTTT